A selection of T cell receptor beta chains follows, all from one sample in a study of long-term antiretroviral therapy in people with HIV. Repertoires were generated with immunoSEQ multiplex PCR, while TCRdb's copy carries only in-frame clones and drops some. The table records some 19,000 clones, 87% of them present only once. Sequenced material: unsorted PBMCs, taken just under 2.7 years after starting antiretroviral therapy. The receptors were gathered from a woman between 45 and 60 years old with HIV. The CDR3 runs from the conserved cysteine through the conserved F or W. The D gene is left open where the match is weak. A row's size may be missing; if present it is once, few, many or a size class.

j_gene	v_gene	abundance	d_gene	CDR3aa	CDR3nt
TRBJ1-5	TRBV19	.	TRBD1	CASSIGQGQPQHF	TGTGCCAGTAGTATAGGACAGGGCCAGCCCCAGCATTTT
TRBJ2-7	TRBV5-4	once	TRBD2	CASSSPGLSYEQYF	TGTGCCAGCAGCTCCCCGGGACTATCCTACGAGCAGTACTTC
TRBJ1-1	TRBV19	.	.	CASRRENTEAFF	TGTGCCAGTAGGAGGGAGAACACTGAAGCTTTCTTT
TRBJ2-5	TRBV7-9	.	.	CASSLAVWKETQYF	TGTGCCAGCAGCTTAGCGGTGTGGAAAGAGACCCAGTACTTC
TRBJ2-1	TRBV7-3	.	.	CASSQGPGLSSSYNEQFF	TGTGCCAGCAGCCAGGGCCCGGGACTTTCCAGCTCCTACAATGAGCAGTTCTTC
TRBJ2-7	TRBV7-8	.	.	CASSPDNYEQYF	TGTGCCAGCAGCCCAGACAACTACGAGCAGTACTTC
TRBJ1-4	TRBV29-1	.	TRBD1	CSVQRQGRREKLFF	TGCAGCGTTCAACGACAGGGCCGGAGGGAAAAACTGTTTTTT
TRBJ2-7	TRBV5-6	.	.	CASSVYYEQYF	TGTGCCAGCAGCGTCTACTACGAGCAGTACTTC
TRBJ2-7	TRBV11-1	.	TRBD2	CASSPGPRDYYYEQYF	TGTGCCAGCAGCCCCGGCCCCCGGGACTATTACTACGAGCAGTACTTC
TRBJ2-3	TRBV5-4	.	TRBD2	CASSHARGGDTQYF	TGTGCCAGCAGCCACGCACGGGGGGGGGATACGCAGTATTTT
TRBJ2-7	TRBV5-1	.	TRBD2	CASSLASGSYEQYF	TGCGCCAGCAGCTTGGCTAGCGGGAGTTACGAGCAGTACTTC